The entry below describes one TCR beta chain. No antigen is known for it. These data originate in a study of cytomegalovirus exposure and HLA in healthy donors. Across the study: A subsequent analysis stated that the 100 to 150 validation repertoires were run on the same platform as the roughly 670 first-cohort repertoires.

Using immunoSEQ multiplex PCR, the repertoire was profiled, and TCRdb retains in-frame clones only, with some absent. This sample yields 120,000 or so clones, of which around nine tenths are seen a single time; 1.5% to 2% belongs to the top ten. Trimming cost V 4 bases and J 4 bases; bases outside gene matches: 5. From germline, CDR1 is SGHDN and CDR2 FVKESK. The CDR3 has 15 amino acids. Findings and caveats of the study: Researchers catalogued under 200 TCR beta chains as cytomegalovirus-associated.

This TCR derives from a woman under 30 in good health and CMV-seronegative. The chain combines TRBV14 with TRBJ2-1, with TRBD2 identical over 9 bases. Sequencing was carried out using PBMCs. For the CDR3, the DNA is TGTGCCAGCAGCCCGCGCGGGAGGGGTTACAATGAGCAGTTCTTC. Protein product: CASSPRGRGYNEQFF.